This T cell receptor beta chain emerged from a study of T cells after yellow fever vaccination. Trimming took off 0 bases at V and 6 bases at J, with 11 bases between the two ends. The germline gives CDR1 MGHRA, CDR2 YSYEKL. There are 15 residues in the CDR3. Via MiXCR, TCRdb re-called the 5' RACE reads, giving one row per CDR3 protein. The profile covers some 52,000 distinct CDR3 sequences, with 5% to 8.5% appearing a single time and approximately 25% taken by the ten largest. This clonotype showed up many times. General study results and limits: On re-exposure, the response was weaker but peaked faster, at day 5 versus 15. Boosting was followed by the reappearance of most primary-vaccination clones (roughly 95% CD4, roughly 90% CD8).

The V gene is TRBV4-1, the J gene TRBJ2-2; the D is unclear. Sequencing used CD8+ T cells not binding an NS4B(214-222) dextramer, sorted from PBMCs, obtained approximately 47 days after the first yellow fever vaccination. The sequence derives from a young man who received the YFV17D yellow fever vaccine. CDR3 DNA: TGCGCCAGCAGCCAAGAGGCACTACCCCCCGGGGAGCTGTTTTTT. It translates to CASSQEALPPGELFF.